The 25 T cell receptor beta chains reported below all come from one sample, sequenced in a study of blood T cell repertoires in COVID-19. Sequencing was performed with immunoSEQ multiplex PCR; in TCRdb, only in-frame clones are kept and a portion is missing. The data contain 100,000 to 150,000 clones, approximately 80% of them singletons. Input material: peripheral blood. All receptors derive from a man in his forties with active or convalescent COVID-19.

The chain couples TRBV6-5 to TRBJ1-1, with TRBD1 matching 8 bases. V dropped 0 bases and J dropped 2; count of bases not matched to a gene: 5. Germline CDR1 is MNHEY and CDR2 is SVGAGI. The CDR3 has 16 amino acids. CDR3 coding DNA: TGTGCCAGCAGTTACTCTATGACAGGGGTTAACACTGAAGCTTTCTTT. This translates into CASSYSMTGVNTEAFF.

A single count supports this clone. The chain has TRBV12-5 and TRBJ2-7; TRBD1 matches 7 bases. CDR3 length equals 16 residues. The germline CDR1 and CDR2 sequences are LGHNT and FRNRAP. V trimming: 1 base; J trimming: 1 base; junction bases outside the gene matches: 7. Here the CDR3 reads CASGLAPGTDSYEQYF. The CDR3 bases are TGTGCTAGTGGTTTGGCGCCCGGGACAGATTCCTACGAGCAGTACTTC.

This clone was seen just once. CDR3 in DNA: TGTGCCAGCAGTTCGGCTAGCCTACTCCAAGAGACCCAGTACTTC. This codes for CASSSASLLQETQYF. This sequence joins TRBV27 and TRBJ2-5; weak D call: TRBD2 (5 bases). The V gene's germline CDR1 is MNHEY and CDR2 SMNVEV (reference sequence). The V and J ends lost 4 bases and 1 base respectively, with 13 bases between them. CDR3 length: 15 amino acids.

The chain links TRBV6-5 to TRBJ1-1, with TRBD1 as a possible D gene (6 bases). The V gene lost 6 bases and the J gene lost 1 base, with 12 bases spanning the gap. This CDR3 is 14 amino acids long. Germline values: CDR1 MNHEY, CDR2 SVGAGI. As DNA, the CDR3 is TGTGCCAGCAGGTCCGGACAGACGAACACTGAAGCTTTCTTT. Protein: CASRSGQTNTEAFF.

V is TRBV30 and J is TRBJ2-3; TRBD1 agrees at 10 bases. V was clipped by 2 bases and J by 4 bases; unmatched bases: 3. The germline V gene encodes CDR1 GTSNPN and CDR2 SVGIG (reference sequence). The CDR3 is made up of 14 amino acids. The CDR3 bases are TGTGCCTGGAGTAGGGGACAGGGGTCAGATACGCAGTATTTT. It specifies CAWSRGQGSDTQYF.

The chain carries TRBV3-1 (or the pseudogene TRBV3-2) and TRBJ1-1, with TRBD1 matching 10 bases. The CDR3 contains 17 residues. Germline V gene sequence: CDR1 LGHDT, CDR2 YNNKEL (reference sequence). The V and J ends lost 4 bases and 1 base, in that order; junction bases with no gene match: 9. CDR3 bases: TGTGCCAGCAGCCCTGGACAGGGGGAGAAAAAGAACACTGAAGCTTTCTTT. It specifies CASSPGQGEKKNTEAFF.

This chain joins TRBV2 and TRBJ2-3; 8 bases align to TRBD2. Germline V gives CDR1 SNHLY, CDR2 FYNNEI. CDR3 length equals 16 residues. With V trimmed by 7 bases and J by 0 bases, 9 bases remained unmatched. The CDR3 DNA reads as TGTGCCAGCACCGTTGCTATAGCGGGGAGCACAGATACGCAGTATTTT. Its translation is CASTVAIAGSTDTQYF. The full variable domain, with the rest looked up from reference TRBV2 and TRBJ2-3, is EPEVTQTPSHQVTQMGQEVILRCVPISNHLYFYWYRQILGQKVEFLVSFYNNEISEKSEIFDDQFSVERPDGSNFTLKIRSTKLEDSAMYFCASTVAIAGSTDTQYFGPGTRLTVL.

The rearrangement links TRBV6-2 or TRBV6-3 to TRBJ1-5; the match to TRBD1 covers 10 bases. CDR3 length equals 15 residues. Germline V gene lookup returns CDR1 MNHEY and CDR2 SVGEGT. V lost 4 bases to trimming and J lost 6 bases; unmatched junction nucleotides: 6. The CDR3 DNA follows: TGTGCCAGCAGTTTGACAGGGGGCTTGACTCAGCCCCAGCATTTT. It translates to CASSLTGGLTQPQHF.

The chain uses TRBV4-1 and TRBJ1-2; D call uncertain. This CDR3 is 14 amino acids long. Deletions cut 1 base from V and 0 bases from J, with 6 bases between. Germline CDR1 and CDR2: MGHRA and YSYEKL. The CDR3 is CASSQGAANYGYTF. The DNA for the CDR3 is TGCGCCAGCAGCCAAGGGGCTGCTAACTATGGCTACACCTTC.

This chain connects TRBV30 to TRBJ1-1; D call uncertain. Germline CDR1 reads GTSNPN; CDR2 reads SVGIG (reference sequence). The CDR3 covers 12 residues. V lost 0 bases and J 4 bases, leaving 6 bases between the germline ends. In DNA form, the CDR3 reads TGTGCCTGGAGTGTACTTACCACTGAAGCTTTCTTT. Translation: CAWSVLTTEAFF.

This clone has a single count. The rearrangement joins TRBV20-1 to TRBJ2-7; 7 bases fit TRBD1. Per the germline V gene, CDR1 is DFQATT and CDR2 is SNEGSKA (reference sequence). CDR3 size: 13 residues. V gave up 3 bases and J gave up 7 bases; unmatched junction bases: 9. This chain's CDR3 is CSASNRGLGEQYF. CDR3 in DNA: TGCAGTGCTAGTAACAGGGGCCTGGGGGAGCAGTACTTC.

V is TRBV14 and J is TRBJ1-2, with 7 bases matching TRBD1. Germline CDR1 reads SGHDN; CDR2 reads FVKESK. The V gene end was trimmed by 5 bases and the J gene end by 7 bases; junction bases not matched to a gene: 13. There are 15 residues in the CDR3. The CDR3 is CASSSLRDRPIGYTF. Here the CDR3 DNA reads TGTGCCAGCAGCTCCCTCCGGGACAGACCTATTGGCTACACCTTC.

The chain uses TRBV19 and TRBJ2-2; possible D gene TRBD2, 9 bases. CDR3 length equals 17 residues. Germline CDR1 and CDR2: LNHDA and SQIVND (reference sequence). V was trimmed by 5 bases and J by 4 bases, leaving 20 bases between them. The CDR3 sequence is CASSPRTGREGTGELFF. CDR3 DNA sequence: TGTGCCAGTAGTCCCCGGACAGGGCGGGAGGGCACCGGGGAGCTGTTTTTT.

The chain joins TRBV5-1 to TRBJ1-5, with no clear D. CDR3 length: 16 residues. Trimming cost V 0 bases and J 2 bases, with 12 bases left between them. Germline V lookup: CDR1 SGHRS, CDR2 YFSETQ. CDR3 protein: CASSLESSEGNQPQHF. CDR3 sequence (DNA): TGCGCCAGCAGCTTGGAGTCGAGTGAGGGCAATCAGCCCCAGCATTTT.

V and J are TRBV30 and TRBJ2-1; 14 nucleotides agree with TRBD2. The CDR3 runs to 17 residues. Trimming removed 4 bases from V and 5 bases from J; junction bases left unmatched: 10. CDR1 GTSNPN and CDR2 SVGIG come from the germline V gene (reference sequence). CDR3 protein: CAWTSHSGLAGDNEQFF. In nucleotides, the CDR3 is TGTGCCTGGACCTCTCATTCGGGACTAGCGGGAGACAATGAGCAGTTCTTC.

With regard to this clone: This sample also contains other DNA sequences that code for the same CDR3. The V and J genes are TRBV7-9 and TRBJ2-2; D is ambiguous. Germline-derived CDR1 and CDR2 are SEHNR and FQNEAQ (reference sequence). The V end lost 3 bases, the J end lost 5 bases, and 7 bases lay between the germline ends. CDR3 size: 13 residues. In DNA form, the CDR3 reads TGTGCCAGCAGCTTGACGGGTACCGGGGAGCTGTTTTTT. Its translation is CASSLTGTGELFF.

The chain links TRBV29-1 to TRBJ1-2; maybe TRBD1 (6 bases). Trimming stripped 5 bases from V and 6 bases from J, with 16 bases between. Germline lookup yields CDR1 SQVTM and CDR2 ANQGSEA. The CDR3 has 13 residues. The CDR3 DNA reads TGCAGCGTTAATCCAGGGGCGGGGGATGGCTACACCTTC. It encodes CSVNPGAGDGYTF.

Here the CDR3 reads CASSLAPAGGPETDTQYF. For the CDR3, the DNA is TGTGCCAGCAGCTTAGCTCCAGCGGGGGGGCCAGAGACAGATACGCAGTATTTT. This rearrangement joins TRBV11-2 to TRBJ2-3; 10 positions agree with TRBD2. Germline V gene lookup returns CDR1 SGHAT and CDR2 FQNNGV. V lost 1 base to trimming and J lost 3 bases; unmatched junction nucleotides: 10. This CDR3 spans 18 amino acids. The whole variable domain, filled in from reference TRBV11-2 and TRBJ2-3, reads EAGVAQSPRYKIIEKRQSVAFWCNPISGHATLYWYQQILGQGPKLLIQFQNNGVVDDSQLPKDRFSAERLKGVDSTLKIQPAKLEDSAVYLCASSLAPAGGPETDTQYFGPGTRLTVL.

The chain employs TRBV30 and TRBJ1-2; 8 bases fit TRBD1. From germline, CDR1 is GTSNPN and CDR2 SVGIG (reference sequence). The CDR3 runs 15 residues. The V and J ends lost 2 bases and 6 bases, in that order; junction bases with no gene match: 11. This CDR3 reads CAWSPGTGTGDGYTF. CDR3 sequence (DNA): TGTGCCTGGAGTCCCGGGACAGGAACTGGAGATGGCTACACCTTC.

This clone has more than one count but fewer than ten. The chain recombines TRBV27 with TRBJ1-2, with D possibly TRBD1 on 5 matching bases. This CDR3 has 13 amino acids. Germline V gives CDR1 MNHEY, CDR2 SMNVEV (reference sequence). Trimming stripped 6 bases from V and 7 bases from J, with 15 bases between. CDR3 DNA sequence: TGTGCCAGCAGCCTCGCGGGGACTAGTGGCTACACCTTC. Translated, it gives CASSLAGTSGYTF.

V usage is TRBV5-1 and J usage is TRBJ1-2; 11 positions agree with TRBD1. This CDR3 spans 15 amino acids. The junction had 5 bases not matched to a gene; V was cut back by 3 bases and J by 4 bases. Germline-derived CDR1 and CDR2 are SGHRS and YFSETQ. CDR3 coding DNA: TGCGCCAGCAGCTCTGGACAGGGGGCACCCTATGGCTACACCTTC. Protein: CASSSGQGAPYGYTF.

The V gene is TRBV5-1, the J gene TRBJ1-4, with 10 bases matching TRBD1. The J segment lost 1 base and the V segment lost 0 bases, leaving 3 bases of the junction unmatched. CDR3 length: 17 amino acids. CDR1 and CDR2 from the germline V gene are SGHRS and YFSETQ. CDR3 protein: CASSLGTGGGTNEKLFF. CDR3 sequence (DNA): TGCGCCAGCAGCTTGGGGACAGGGGGTGGAACTAATGAAAAACTGTTTTTT.

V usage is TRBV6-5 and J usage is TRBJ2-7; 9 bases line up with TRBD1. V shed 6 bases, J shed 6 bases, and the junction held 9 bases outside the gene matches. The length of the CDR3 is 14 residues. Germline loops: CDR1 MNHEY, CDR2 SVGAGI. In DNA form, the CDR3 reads TGTGCCAGCAGACCGCCGGGACAGGGAAGCGAGCAGTACTTC. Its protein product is CASRPPGQGSEQYF.

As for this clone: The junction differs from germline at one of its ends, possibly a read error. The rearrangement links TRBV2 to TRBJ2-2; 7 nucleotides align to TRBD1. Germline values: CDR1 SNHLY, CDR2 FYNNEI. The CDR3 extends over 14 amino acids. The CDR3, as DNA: TGTGCCAGCAGGGAAGACAGGGATACCGGGGAGCTGTTTTTT. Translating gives CASREDRDTGELFF.

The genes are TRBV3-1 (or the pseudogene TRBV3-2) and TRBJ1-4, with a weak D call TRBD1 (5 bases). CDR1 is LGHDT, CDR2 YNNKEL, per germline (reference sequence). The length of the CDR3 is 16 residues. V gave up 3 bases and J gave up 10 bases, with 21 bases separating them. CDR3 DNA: TGTGCCAGCAGCCAGGGGCCCCCAGGGTCGGTCGGAAAACTGTTTTTT. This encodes CASSQGPPGSVGKLFF.